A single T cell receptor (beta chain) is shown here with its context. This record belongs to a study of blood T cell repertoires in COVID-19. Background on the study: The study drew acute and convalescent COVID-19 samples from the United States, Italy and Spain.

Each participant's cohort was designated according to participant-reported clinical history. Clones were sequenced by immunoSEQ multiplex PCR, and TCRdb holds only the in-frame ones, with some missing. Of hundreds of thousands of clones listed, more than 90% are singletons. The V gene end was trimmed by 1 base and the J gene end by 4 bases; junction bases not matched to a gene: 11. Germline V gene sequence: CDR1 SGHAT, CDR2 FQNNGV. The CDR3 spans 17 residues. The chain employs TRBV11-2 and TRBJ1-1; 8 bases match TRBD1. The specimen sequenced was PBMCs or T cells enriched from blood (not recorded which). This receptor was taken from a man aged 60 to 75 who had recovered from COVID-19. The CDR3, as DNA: TGTGCCAGCAGCTTAGGTCTTCAGGGGGCGCAGCGCACTGAAGCTTTCTTT. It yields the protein CASSLGLQGAQRTEAFF.